This T cell receptor (beta chain) came from a study of T-cell memory formation after mild COVID-19. Notes on this clonotype: What it binds is not known.

The germline CDR1 and CDR2 sequences are SEHNR and FQNEAQ (reference sequence). The CDR3 totals 14 residues. V was shortened by 5 bases and J by 7 bases, with 14 bases between the two germline ends. The TCR alpha and TCR beta cDNA libraries, bearing sample barcodes and UMIs, were generated by 5'RACE using constant-segment primers. TCRdb fed the 5' RACE reads into MiXCR, producing one record per CDR3 protein. In the table there are some 50,000 distinct CDR3 sequences, 9% to 15% of which are singletons. Whole-study results and caveats: Mainly in CM and EM were contracting CD4+ clones; CD8+ were in EMRA.

The sequence was collected from a man younger than 35 who had mild COVID-19 (a few samples of this study predate the infection). Cell type and time point are not known. V and J are TRBV7-9 and TRBJ2-2; TRBD1 is a possible D gene (5 bases). Sequencing was carried out using PBMCs or a T cell subset sorted from them (not recorded which). In DNA form, the CDR3 reads TGTGCCAGCAGCATCGCAGGGTTGGTCGGGGAGCTGTTTTTT. Protein product: CASSIAGLVGELFF.